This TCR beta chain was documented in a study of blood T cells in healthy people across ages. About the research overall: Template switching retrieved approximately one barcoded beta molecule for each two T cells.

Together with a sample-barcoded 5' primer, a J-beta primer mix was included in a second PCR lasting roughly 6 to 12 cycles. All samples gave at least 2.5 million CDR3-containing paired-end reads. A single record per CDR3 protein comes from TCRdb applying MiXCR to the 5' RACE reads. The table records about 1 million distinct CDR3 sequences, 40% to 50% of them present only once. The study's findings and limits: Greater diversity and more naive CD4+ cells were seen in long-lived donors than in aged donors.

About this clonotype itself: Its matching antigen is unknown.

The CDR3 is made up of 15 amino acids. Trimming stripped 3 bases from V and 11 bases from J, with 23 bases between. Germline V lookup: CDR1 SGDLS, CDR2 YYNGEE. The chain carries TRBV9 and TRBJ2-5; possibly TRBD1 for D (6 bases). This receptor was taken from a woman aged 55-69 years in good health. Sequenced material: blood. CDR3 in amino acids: CASSAQQGFGNEQYF. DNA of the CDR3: TGTGCCAGCAGCGCCCAACAGGGATTTGGCAATGAGCAGTACTTC.